The rows below give T cell receptor beta chains drawn from one sample of a study of blood T cell repertoires in COVID-19. Method: immunoSEQ multiplex PCR; TCRdb's copy keeps in-frame clones and lacks some. The data hold about 120,000 clones, with 70% to 90% observed a single time. The sequenced material came from peripheral blood. The receptors come from a man in his sixties with acute or convalescent COVID-19. The conserved cysteine and the conserved F or W are not part of the CDR3 here. Clone size is stated in some rows and not others, as once, few, many or a class when expanded.

CDR3 length: 14
J gene: TRBJ2-5
clone size: .
V gene: TRBV3-1/TRBV3-2
CDR3 protein: ASSPWGQGNEETQY

CDR3 length: 11
J gene: TRBJ1-2
clone size: .
V gene: TRBV2
CDR3 protein: ASSYERDRGYT

CDR3 length: 13
J gene: TRBJ1-4
clone size: few
V gene: TRBV11-2
CDR3 protein: ASSYRGRTNEKLF

CDR3 length: 14
J gene: TRBJ2-1
clone size: .
V gene: TRBV5-4
CDR3 protein: ASSLGASGYYNEQF

CDR3 length: 13
J gene: TRBJ1-2
clone size: .
V gene: TRBV5-1
CDR3 protein: ASSSRGQIRYGYT

CDR3 length: 12
J gene: TRBJ2-7
clone size: .
V gene: TRBV20-1
CDR3 protein: SASLRDTLDEQY

CDR3 length: 12
J gene: TRBJ2-1
clone size: .
V gene: TRBV9
CDR3 protein: ASSVSDRNNEQF

CDR3 length: 14
J gene: TRBJ2-1
clone size: .
V gene: TRBV11-3
CDR3 protein: ASSLARSSSYNEQF

CDR3 length: 11
J gene: TRBJ1-2
clone size: once
V gene: TRBV29-1
CDR3 protein: SVASIPTGGYT

CDR3 length: 13
J gene: TRBJ2-1
clone size: .
V gene: TRBV4-2
CDR3 protein: ASSPGLAGVNEQF

CDR3 length: 11
J gene: TRBJ1-5
clone size: .
V gene: TRBV28
CDR3 protein: ASSLLQGEPQH

CDR3 length: 14
J gene: TRBJ1-5
clone size: .
V gene: TRBV30
CDR3 protein: AWSLPGTEGNQPQH

CDR3 length: 13
J gene: TRBJ1-4
clone size: .
V gene: TRBV5-8
CDR3 protein: ASSPGDATNEKLF

CDR3 length: 13
J gene: TRBJ2-1
clone size: .
V gene: TRBV7-2
CDR3 protein: ASSLLGQGGDEQF

CDR3 length: 17
J gene: TRBJ2-1
clone size: once
V gene: TRBV28
CDR3 protein: ASSPSGLIRREIGSEQF

CDR3 length: 14
J gene: TRBJ2-7
clone size: .
V gene: TRBV3-1/TRBV3-2
CDR3 protein: ASSQGAAFLSYEQY

CDR3 length: 13
J gene: TRBJ2-7
clone size: .
V gene: TRBV29-1
CDR3 protein: SVEWGSSGSYEQY

CDR3 length: 13
J gene: TRBJ2-3
clone size: .
V gene: TRBV11-2
CDR3 protein: ASSLAGGPADTQY

CDR3 length: 12
J gene: TRBJ2-1
clone size: .
V gene: TRBV5-1
CDR3 protein: ASGRGNSYNEQF

CDR3 length: 13
J gene: TRBJ2-3
clone size: .
V gene: TRBV28
CDR3 protein: ASSLDRPSTDTQY